This T cell receptor (beta chain) is from a study of cytomegalovirus exposure and HLA in healthy donors. Profiled with immunoSEQ multiplex PCR; TCRdb holds only in-frame clones, not every one. The repertoire consists of 130,000 to 150,000 clones, with 85% to 90% occurring once and the leading ten covering approximately 7.5%. This TCR was recovered from a young woman in good health and CMV-seropositive. Sequenced input: PBMCs.

CDR3: CASSFRDRGLYEQYF. In DNA, the CDR3 is TGTGCCAGCAGCTTCCGGGACAGGGGCCTTTACGAGCAGTACTTC. The genes are TRBV7-3 and TRBJ2-7; 10 positions match TRBD1. The CDR3 runs 15 residues. In germline, CDR1 is SGHTA, CDR2 FQGTGA. V dropped 3 bases and J dropped 4; count of bases not matched to a gene: 6.